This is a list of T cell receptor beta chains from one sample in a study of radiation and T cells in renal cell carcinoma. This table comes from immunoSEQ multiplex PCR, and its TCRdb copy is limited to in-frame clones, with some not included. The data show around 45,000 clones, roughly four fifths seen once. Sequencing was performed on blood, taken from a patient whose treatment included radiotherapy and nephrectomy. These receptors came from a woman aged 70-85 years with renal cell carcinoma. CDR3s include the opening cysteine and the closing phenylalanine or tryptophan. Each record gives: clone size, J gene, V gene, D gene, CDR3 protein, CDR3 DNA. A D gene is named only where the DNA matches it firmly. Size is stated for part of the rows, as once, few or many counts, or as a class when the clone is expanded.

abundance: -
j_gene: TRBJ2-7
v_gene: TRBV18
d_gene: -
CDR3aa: CASSVYREAEQYF
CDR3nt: TGTGCCAGCTCAGTTTACAGGGAGGCCGAGCAGTACTTC

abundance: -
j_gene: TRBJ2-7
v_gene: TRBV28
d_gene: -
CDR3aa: CASSPYLDGAYEQYF
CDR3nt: TGTGCCAGCAGTCCTTACTTGGACGGTGCCTACGAGCAGTACTTC

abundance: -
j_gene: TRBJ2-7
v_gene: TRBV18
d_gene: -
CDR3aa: CASSPRGWEQYF
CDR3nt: TGTGCCAGCTCACCACGAGGGTGGGAGCAGTACTTC

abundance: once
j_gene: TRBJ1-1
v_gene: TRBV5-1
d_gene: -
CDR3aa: CASSLTGMNTEAFF
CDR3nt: TGCGCCAGCAGCTTGACCGGGATGAACACTGAAGCTTTCTTT

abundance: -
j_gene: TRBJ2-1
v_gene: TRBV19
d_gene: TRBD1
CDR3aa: CASSNWDRGVEQFF
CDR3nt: TGTGCCAGTAGTAACTGGGACAGGGGGGTTGAGCAGTTCTTC

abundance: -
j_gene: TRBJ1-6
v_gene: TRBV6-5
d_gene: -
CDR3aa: CASSYTSGWGNSPLHF
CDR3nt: TGTGCCAGCAGTTACACATCTGGTTGGGGTAATTCACCCCTCCACTTT

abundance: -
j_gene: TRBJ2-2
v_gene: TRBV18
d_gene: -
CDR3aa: CASSRMEGGRTGELFF
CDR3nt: TGTGCCAGCTCACGGATGGAGGGAGGACGGACCGGGGAGCTGTTTTTT

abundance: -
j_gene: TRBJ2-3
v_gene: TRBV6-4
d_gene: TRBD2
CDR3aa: CASSLSPSGGTDTQYF
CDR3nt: TGTGCCAGCAGCCTTTCTCCTAGCGGAGGCACAGATACGCAGTATTTT

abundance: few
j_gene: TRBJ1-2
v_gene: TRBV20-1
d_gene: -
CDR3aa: CSARSNYGYTF
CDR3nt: TGCAGTGCTAGAAGTAACTATGGCTACACCTTC

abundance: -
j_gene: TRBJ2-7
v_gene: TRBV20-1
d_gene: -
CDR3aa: CSGAVIYEQYF
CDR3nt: TGCAGTGGGGCGGTCATCTACGAGCAGTACTTC

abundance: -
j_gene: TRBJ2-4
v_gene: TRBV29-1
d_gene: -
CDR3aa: CSVTPPGGFSKNIQYF
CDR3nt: TGCAGCGTTACCCCCCCCGGGGGCTTCTCCAAAAACATTCAGTACTTC

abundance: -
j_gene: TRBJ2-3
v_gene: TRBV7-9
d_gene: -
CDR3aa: CASSLALGESDTQYF
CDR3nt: TGTGCCAGCAGCTTAGCGCTTGGGGAGTCAGATACGCAGTATTTT

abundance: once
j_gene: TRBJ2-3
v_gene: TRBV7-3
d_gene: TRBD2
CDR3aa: CASSPRVGGATDTQYF
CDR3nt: TGTGCCAGCAGCCCCCGCGTCGGGGGGGCTACAGATACGCAGTATTTT

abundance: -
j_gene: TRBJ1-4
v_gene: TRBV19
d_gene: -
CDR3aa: CASWVAFATNEKLFF
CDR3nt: TGTGCCAGTTGGGTGGCATTTGCAACTAATGAAAAACTGTTTTTT

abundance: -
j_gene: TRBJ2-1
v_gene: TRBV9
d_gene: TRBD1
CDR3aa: CASSTHPRQGHNEQFF
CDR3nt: TGTGCCAGCAGCACCCACCCTAGACAGGGACACAATGAGCAGTTCTTC

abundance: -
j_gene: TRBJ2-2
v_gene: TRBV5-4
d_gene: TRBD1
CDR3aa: CASSPTTGPNTGELFF
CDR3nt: TGTGCCAGCAGCCCCACGACAGGGCCGAACACCGGGGAGCTGTTTTTT

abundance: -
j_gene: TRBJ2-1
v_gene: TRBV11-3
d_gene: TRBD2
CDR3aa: CASSLETSGRNEQFF
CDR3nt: TGTGCCAGCAGCTTAGAAACTAGCGGGAGGAATGAGCAGTTCTTC

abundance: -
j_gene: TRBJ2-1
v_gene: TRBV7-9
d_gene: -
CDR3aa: CASSEASQLYNEQFF
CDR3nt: TGTGCCAGCTCCGAGGCCAGCCAACTCTACAATGAGCAGTTCTTC

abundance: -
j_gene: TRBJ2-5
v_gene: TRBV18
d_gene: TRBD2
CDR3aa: CASSPPPGGETQYF
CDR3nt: TGTGCCAGCTCACCACCCCCGGGAGGGGAGACCCAGTACTTC

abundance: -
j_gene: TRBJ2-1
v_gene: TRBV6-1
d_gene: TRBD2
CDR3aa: CASSDSWGGYNEQFF
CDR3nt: TGTGCCAGCAGTGATTCGTGGGGGGGCTACAATGAGCAGTTCTTC

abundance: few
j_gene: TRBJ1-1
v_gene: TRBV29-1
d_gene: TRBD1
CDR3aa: CSVERTGGPTEAFF
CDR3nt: TGCAGCGTTGAAAGGACAGGGGGCCCCACTGAAGCTTTCTTT

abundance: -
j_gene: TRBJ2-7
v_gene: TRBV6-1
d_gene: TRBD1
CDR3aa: CASSPGQGLEQYF
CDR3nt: TGTGCCAGCAGTCCGGGACAGGGTTTAGAGCAGTACTTC

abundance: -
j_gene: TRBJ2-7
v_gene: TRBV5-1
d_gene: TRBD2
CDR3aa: CASSASGGTAYEQYF
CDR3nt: TGCGCCAGCAGCGCGAGCGGGGGTACGGCCTACGAGCAGTACTTC

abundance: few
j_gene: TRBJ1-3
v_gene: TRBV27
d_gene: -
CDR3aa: CASSRQGSGNTIYF
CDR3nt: TGTGCCAGCAGTCGTCAGGGCTCTGGAAACACCATATATTTT

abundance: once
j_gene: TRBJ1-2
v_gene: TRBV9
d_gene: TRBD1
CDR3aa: CASSFKQGDGYTF
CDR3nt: TGTGCCAGCAGCTTTAAACAGGGGGATGGCTACACCTTC

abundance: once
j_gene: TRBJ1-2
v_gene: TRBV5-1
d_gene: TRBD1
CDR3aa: CASSPGDRMSYGYTF
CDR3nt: TGCGCCAGCAGCCCGGGGGACAGAATGAGCTATGGCTACACCTTC

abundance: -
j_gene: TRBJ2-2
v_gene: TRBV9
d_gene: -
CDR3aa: CASSVGQVTGELFF
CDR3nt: TGTGCCAGCAGCGTGGGACAAGTCACCGGGGAGCTGTTTTTT

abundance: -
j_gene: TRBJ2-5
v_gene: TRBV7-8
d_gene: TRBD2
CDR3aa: CASSPIAGVQETQYF
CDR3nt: TGTGCCAGCAGCCCGATAGCGGGGGTACAAGAGACCCAGTACTTC

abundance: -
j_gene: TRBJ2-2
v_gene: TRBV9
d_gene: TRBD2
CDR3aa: CASSLTRAGASTGELFF
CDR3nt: TGTGCCAGCAGCCTCACCAGGGCGGGAGCGTCAACCGGGGAGCTGTTTTTT

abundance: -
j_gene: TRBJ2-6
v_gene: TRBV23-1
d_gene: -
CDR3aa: CASSHHVRSGANVLTF
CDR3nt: TGCGCCAGCAGTCACCACGTCCGCTCTGGGGCCAACGTCCTGACTTTC